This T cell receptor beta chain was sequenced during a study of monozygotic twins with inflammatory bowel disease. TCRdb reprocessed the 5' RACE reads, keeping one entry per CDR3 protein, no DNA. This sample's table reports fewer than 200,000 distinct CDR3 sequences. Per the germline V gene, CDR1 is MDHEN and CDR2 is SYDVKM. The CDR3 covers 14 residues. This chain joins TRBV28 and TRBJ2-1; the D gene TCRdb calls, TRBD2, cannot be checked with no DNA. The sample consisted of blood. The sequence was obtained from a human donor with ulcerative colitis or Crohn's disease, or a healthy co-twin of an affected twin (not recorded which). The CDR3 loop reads CASSGLAPYNEQFF. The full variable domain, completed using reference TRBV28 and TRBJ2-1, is DVKVTQSSRYLVKRTGEKVFLECVQDMDHENMFWYRQDPGLGLRLIYFSYDVKMKEKGDIPEGYSVSREKKERFSLILESASTNQTSMYLCASSGLAPYNEQFFGPGTRLTVL.